This T cell receptor (beta chain) was retrieved from a study of blood T cell repertoires in COVID-19. Generated by immunoSEQ multiplex PCR, the TCRdb table keeps only in-frame clones and is missing some. This table has approximately 300,000 clones, roughly 90% appearing once. V lost 2 bases, J lost 6 bases, and 9 bases lay in between. Germline CDR1 is MRHNA and CDR2 is SNTAGT. The CDR3 is 13 amino acids. Sequencing was done on a sample of peripheral blood. The source of this sequence is a woman aged 50 to 60 with active or convalescent COVID-19. The chain couples TRBV6-4 to TRBJ2-3, with D unresolved. CDR3 loop: CASSDLRSDTQYF. The CDR3 DNA reads as TGTGCCAGCAGTGACCTGAGGAGCGATACGCAGTATTTT.